This T cell receptor (beta chain) emerged from a study of T cell responses to AZD1222 COVID-19 vaccine. Study-wide findings and caveats: Seropositive at baseline were only five or six AZD1222 recipients. Repertoire sampling occurred only after the peak T cell response.

Only in-frame clones appear in the TCRdb table, and some are missing; sequencing was by immunoSEQ multiplex PCR. The sample contains around 150,000 clones, 85% to 95% of which appear only once. The CDR3 extends over 11 amino acids. The germline V gene has CDR1 MNHEY and CDR2 SVGAGI. Trimming pared 6 bases from V and 7 bases from J, leaving 8 bases between. Details on this clone: Its antigen is unidentified.

This chain connects TRBV6-5 to TRBJ2-3; D is uncertain. The sample in question was peripheral blood, obtained 28 days after the second AZD1222 dose. The sequence was obtained from an adult who received the AZD1222 COVID-19 vaccine. This chain's CDR3 is CASSSSNTQYF. The CDR3 DNA sequence: TGTGCCAGCAGCTCCTCAAATACGCAGTATTTT.